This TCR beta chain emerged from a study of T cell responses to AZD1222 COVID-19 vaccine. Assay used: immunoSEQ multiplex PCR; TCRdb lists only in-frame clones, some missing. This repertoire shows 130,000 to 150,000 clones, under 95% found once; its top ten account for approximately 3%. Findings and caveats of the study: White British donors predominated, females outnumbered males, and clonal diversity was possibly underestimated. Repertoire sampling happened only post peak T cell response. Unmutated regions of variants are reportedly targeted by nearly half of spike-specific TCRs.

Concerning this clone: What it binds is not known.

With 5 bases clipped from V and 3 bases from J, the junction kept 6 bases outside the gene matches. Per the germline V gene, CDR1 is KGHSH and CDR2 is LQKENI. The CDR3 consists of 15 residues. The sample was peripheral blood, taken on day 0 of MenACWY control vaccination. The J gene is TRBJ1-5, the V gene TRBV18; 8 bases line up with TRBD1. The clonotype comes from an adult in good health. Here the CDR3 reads CASSDRGGSNQPQHF. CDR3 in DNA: TGTGCCAGCTCAGACAGGGGCGGATCCAATCAGCCCCAGCATTTT.